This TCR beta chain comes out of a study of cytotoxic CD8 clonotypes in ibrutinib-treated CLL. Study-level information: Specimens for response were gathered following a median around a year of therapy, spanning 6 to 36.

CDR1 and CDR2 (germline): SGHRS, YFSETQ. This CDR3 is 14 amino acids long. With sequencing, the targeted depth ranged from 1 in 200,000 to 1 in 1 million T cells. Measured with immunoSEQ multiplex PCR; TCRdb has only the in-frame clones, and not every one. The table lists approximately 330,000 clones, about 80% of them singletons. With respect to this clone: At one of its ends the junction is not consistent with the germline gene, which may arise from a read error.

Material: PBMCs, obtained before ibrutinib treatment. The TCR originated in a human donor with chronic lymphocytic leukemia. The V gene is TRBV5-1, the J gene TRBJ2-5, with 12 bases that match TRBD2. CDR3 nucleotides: TGCGCAAGCAGCCGGACTAGCGGGGAAGAGACCCAGTACTTC. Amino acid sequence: CASSRTSGEETQYF.